These T cell receptor delta chains were read from a single sample in a study of Vδ1+ human thymocytes. TCRdb reanalyzed the multiplex PCR reads using CATT. The sample carries under 80,000 delta-chain clones, more than 30% recorded once. The specimen was Vdelta1+ gamma-delta thymocytes from the thymus. Receptors were obtained from a boy under two years old who had congenital heart surgery. Each CDR3 is given with its conserved first and last residue. A D gene is named only where the DNA matches it firmly. Not every row has a clone size; where given, it reads once, few, many or a size class.

D gene	V gene	J gene	clone size	CDR3 DNA	CDR3 protein
TRDD3	TRDV1	TRDJ1	once	TGTGCTCTTGGGGAACGAGAAGACTGGGGGACAACAACCGATAAACTCATCTTT	CALGEREDWGTTTDKLIF
TRDD3	TRDV1	TRDJ1	.	TGTGCTCTTGGGGAGACCGGGTTCCTCAGTACTGGGGGATACTTGGGAAACACCGATAAACTCATCTTT	CALGETGFLSTGGYLGNTDKLIF
.	TRDV1	TRDJ1	.	TGTGCTCTTGGGGAACTTTCGCTTGTTGGAGGATACACGGTCGATAAACTCATCTTT	CALGELSLVGGYTVDKLIF
.	TRDV1	TRDJ1	.	TGTGCTCTTGGGGAATTTTTGTGGGGATCCAACACCGATAAACTCATCTTT	CALGEFLWGSNTDKLIF
TRDD3	TRDV1	TRDJ1	.	TGTGCTCTTGGGGAGGGCGGGGGATACCCCGATAAACTCATCTTT	CALGEGGGYPDKLIF
.	TRDV1	TRDJ1	.	TGTGCTCTTGGTCGGGGATCCTTGTACACCGATAAACTCATCTTT	CALGRGSLYTDKLIF
TRDD3	TRDV1	TRDJ1	.	TGTGCTCTTGGGGGTCTTCAAATGGCTGGGGGATACGAACTCATCTTT	CALGGLQMAGGYELIF
TRDD3	TRDV1	TRDJ1	few	TGTGCTCTTGGGGAACTAGACTCCTATCATTGGGGGATACGGTGCTTCACCGATAAACTCATCTTT	CALGELDSYHWGIRCFTDKLIF
TRDD3	TRDV1	TRDJ1	.	TGTGCTCTTGTGCCTCGGCGTCTGGGGGATACACCCGATAAACTCATCTTT	CALVPRRLGDTPDKLIF
TRDD3	TRDV1	TRDJ1	few	TGTGCTCTTGGGGAACTACAGCTGGGGGAGTTTTACACCGATAAACTCATCTTT	CALGELQLGEFYTDKLIF
TRDD2	TRDV1	TRDJ1	few	TGTGCTCTTGGGGGATACCTTCCTACCGATAAACTCATCTTT	CALGGYLPTDKLIF
TRDD3	TRDV1	TRDJ1	few	TGTGCTCTTGGGGAACGTTGCCATGGGGTAAGGAGGGGGATTCCTGATAAACTCATCTTT	CALGERCHGVRRGIPDKLIF
.	TRDV2	TRDJ1	many	TGTGCCTGTGCCAAGTGTACAACCACCGATAAACTCATCTTT	CACAKCTTTDKLIF
.	TRDV2	TRDJ1	.	TGTGCCTGTGCCACGCGTACCCTTCGCCTCGCCGATAAACTCATCTTT	CACATRTLRLADKLIF
TRDD3	TRDV1	TRDJ1	few	TGTGCTCTTGGGGACGGATTCCATCTGGGGGATACGGGCCTGACCGATAAACTCATCTTT	CALGDGFHLGDTGLTDKLIF
.	TRDV1	TRDJ1	.	TGTGCTCTTGGGGAAGAGGGATTTAGGCCCAGAGGAACCGATAAACTCATCTTT	CALGEEGFRPRGTDKLIF
.	TRDV1	TRDJ1	few	TGTGCTCTTGGGTCCACCGCGGGGTTACAATCTACTCGACCCTTTAGGGCCGATAAACTCATCTTT	CALGSTAGLQSTRPFRADKLIF
TRDD3	TRDV1	TRDJ1	few	TGTGCTCTTGGGGAAGGGGTCCACTGGGGGATTAAACTCATCTTT	CALGEGVHWGIKLIF
.	TRDV2	TRDJ1	.	TGTGCCTGTGACACAAGTAGCCTCTGGGCCCCGACGGACACCGATAAACTCATCTTT	CACDTSSLWAPTDTDKLIF
.	TRDV1	TRDJ1	.	TGTGCTCTTGGGGGCCCTGTCGATTTGTACACCGATAAACTCATCTTT	CALGGPVDLYTDKLIF
.	TRDV1	TRDJ1	.	TGTGCTCTTGGAGCTGCTACTAGGCTCTGGGGAGACGGCAGACTCATCTTT	CALGAATRLWGDGRLIF
TRDD3	TRDV1	TRDJ1	.	TGTGCTCTTGGGGTACCGAGGATCCCCTGGGGGATACAGTACACCGATAAACTCATCTTT	CALGVPRIPWGIQYTDKLIF
.	TRDV1	TRDJ1	few	TGTGCTCTTGGGGAACTGGCCTACCGTGGTGGGGTGTACACCGATAAACTCATCTTT	CALGELAYRGGVYTDKLIF
.	TRDV1	TRDJ1	few	TGTGCTCTTGGGGACTCGGGCGATAAACTCATCTTT	CALGDSGDKLIF
.	TRDV1	TRDJ1	once	TGTGCTCTTGGGGAGCCCTCTAGGGGGGGCAAACTCATCTTT	CALGEPSRGGKLIF
TRDD3	TRDV1	TRDJ1	few	TGTGCTCTTGGGGAACCAGATAGGAACTATGGAAGACTGGGGGATATAAGTAAACTCATCTTT	CALGEPDRNYGRLGDISKLIF
TRDD3	TRDV1	TRDJ1	.	TGTGCTCTTGGGGAACCCATAGCAGTCCCACCCGTACTGGGGGTAGACGATAAACTCATCTTT	CALGEPIAVPPVLGVDDKLIF
TRDD3	TRDV2	TRDJ1	few	TGTGCCTGTGACACCGGGGTTGGGGGATTCAACACCGATAAACTCATCTTT	CACDTGVGGFNTDKLIF
TRDD3	TRDV1	TRDJ1	.	TGTGCTCTTGGGGAACTCTTGTCTCCTCTCGGGGATACAGATAAACTCATCTTT	CALGELLSPLGDTDKLIF
TRDD3	TRDV1	TRDJ1	.	TGTGCTCTTGGGGAACTCGGGGTCCGTACTGGGGGTCCCTACACCGATAAACTCATCTTT	CALGELGVRTGGPYTDKLIF
.	TRDV1	TRDJ1	few	TGTGCTCTTGGGGAACTATTGTTCATTCCGCGAGTCGTTAAGTACACCGATAAACTCATCTTT	CALGELLFIPRVVKYTDKLIF
.	TRDV1	TRDJ1	few	TGTGCTCTTGGGGAACTTTCACACTTCCCACCCCCTCAGAAACTCATCTTT	CALGELSHFPPPQKLIF
.	TRDV1	TRDJ1	.	TGTGCCTTCCTCGGGTTAGGATCCCCCGGGTACACCGATAAACTCATCTTT	CAFLGLGSPGYTDKLIF
.	TRDV1	TRDJ1	.	TGTGCTCTTGGGGATCAGAAGGCATCCTACGGCGGGGTTAGGAAGAGGATCTACCGGTCCACCGATAAACTCATCTTT	CALGDQKASYGGVRKRIYRSTDKLIF
TRDD3	TRDV1	TRDJ1	once	TGTGCTCTTGGGGACCTCGAGCCTTACTGGGGGATCTTAAAGCGACCCGATAAACTCATCTTT	CALGDLEPYWGILKRPDKLIF
.	TRDV1	TRDJ1	few	TGTGCTCTTGGGGAACTTACCTCGTACACCGATAAACTCATCTTT	CALGELTSYTDKLIF
TRDD3	TRDV1	TRDJ1	.	TGTGCTCTTGGGGACACCACCCTACACCAGACTGGGGACGATAAACTCATCTTT	CALGDTTLHQTGDDKLIF
TRDD3	TRDV1	TRDJ1	.	TGTGCTCTTGGGGAACTCTCTTCTGTAGACTGGGGGCCACGATGGTTCTACACCGATAAACTCATCTTT	CALGELSSVDWGPRWFYTDKLIF
TRDD3	TRDV2	TRDJ3	.	TGTGCCTGTGCCCCTGGGGGACCTAGCTCCTGGGACACCCGACAGATGTTTTTC	CACAPGGPSSWDTRQMFF
.	TRDV1	TRDJ1	.	TGTGCTCTTGGGGAACAGGCGTCGGGGACAATACAGTACACCGATAAACTCATCTTT	CALGEQASGTIQYTDKLIF
TRDD3	TRDV1	TRDJ1	.	TGTGCTCTTGGGGAACTCGGGGGACGTACTGGGGGACCTGATAAACTCATCTTT	CALGELGGRTGGPDKLIF
TRDD3	TRDV1	TRDJ1	.	TGTGCTCTTGGGGAAGGAGGGATCCCTCTACTTGGGGGATACGCGGGCAAACTCATCTTT	CALGEGGIPLLGGYAGKLIF
TRDD3	TRDV1	TRDJ1	few	TGTGCTCTTGGGGAACCGACTAGCCCTTACTGGGGGCCCAACCTACCCGATAAACTCATCTTT	CALGEPTSPYWGPNLPDKLIF